Given below is one T cell receptor beta chain in context. The sample comes from a study of control samples from healthy donors and cancer patients. CDR3 length: 16 amino acids. CDR1 and CDR2 (germline): SGHDT, YYEEEE. V lost 0 bases and J 10 bases, leaving 17 bases between the germline ends. Assay: immunoSEQ multiplex PCR; the TCRdb copy retains only in-frame clones and omits some. This table holds approximately 120,000 clones, around 92% found once. The rearrangement uses TRBV5-6 and TRBJ1-6, with D uncertain. Specimen: PBMCs. This sequence originates from an elderly man with head and neck cancer. The CDR3 loop reads CASSLGIREGWSPLHF. The CDR3 DNA reads TGTGCCAGCAGCTTGGGTATAAGGGAGGGATGGTCACCCCTCCACTTT.